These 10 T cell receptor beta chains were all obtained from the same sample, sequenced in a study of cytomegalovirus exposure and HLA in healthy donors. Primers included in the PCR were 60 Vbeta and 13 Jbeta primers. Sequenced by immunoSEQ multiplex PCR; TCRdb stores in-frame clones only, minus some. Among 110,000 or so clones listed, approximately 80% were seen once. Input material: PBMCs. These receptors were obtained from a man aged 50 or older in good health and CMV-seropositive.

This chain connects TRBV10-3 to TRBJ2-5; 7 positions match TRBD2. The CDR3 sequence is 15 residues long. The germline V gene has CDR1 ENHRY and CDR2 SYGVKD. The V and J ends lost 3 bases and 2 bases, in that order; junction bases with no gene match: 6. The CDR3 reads CAISDPSGAQETQYF. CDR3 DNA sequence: TGTGCCATCAGTGACCCAAGCGGGGCGCAAGAGACCCAGTACTTC.

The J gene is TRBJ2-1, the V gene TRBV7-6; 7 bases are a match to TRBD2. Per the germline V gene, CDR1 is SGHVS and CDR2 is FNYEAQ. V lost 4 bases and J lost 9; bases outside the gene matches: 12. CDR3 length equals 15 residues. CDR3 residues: CASSSPGWGGGEQFF. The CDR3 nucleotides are TGTGCCAGCAGCTCACCCGGATGGGGGGGAGGTGAGCAGTTCTTC.

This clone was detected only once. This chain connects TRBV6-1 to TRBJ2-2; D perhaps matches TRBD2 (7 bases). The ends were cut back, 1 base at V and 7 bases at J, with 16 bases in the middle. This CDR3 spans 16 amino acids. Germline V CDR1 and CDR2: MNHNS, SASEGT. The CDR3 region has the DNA TGTGCCAGCAGTGAAGGGGGCGGGGGCGCGGGCGGGGAGCTGTTTTTT. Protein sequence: CASSEGGGGAGGELFF.

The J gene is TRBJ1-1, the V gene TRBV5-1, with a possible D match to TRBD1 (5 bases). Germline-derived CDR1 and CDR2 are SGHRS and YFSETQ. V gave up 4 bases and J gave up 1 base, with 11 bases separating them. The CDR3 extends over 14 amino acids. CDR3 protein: CASSGGASNTEAFF. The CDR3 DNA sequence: TGCGCCAGCAGCGGAGGGGCTTCGAACACTGAAGCTTTCTTT.

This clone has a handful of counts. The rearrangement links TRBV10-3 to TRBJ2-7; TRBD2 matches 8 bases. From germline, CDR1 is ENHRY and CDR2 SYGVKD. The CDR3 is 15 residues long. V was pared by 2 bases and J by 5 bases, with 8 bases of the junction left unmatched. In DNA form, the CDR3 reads TGTGCCATCAGTGAGCGGGAGGGGCGCGGTAACGAGCAGTACTTC. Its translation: CAISEREGRGNEQYF.

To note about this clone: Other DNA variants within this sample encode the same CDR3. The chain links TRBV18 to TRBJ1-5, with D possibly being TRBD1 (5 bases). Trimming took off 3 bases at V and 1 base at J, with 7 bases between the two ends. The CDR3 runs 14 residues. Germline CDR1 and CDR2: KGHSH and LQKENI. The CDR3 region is CASSPGGSNQPQHF. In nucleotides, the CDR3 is TGTGCCAGCTCACCGGGGGGAAGCAATCAGCCCCAGCATTTT.

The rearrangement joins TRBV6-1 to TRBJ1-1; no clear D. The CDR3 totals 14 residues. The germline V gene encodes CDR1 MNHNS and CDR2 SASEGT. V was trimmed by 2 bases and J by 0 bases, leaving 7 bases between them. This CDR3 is CASSEFSVNTEAFF. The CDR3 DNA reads TGTGCCAGCAGTGAATTCTCAGTGAACACTGAAGCTTTCTTT.

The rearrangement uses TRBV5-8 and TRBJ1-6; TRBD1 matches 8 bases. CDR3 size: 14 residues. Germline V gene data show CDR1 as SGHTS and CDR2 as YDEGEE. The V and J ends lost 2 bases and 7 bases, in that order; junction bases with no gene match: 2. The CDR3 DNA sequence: TGTGCCAGCAGCTTTGGACAGGGCAATTCACCCCTCCACTTT. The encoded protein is CASSFGQGNSPLHF.

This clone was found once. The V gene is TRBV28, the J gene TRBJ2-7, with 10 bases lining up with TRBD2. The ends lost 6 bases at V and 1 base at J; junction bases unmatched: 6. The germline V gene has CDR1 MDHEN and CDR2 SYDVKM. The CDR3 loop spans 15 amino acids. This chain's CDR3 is CASRYSGGPSYEQYF. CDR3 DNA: TGTGCCAGCAGGTATAGCGGGGGGCCATCCTACGAGCAGTACTTC.

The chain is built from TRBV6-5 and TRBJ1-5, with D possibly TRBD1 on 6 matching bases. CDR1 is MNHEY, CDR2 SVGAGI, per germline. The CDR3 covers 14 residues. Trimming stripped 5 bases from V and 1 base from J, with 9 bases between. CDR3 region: CASSIGQSNQPQHF. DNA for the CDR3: TGTGCCAGCAGTATTGGACAGAGCAATCAGCCCCAGCATTTT.